The clone carrying this T cell receptor (beta chain) was observed many times. This entry is derived from a study of T cells after yellow fever vaccination. Overall study context: It was SMART-Seq v4 Ultra Low Input that prepared the fractions with low cell numbers.

Germline-derived CDR1 and CDR2 are SSHAT and FNYEAQ (reference sequence). V was clipped by 1 base and J by 1 base, with 13 bases between them. This CDR3 is built from 16 residues. The authors made TCR cDNA by 5'RACE template switching, adding a universal primer site and UMIs. TCRdb itself ran the 5' RACE reads through MiXCR, one entry per CDR3 protein. The data hold 450,000 to 600,000 distinct CDR3 sequences, with roughly a sixth observed a single time. The sample in question was PBMCs, obtained less than 6 days after the first yellow fever vaccination. This chain joins TRBV7-7 and TRBJ2-5, with D perhaps matching TRBD1 or TRBD2 (5 bases each). The TCR originated in a man between 18 and 29 years old who received the YFV17D yellow fever vaccine. The CDR3 DNA reads TGTGCCAGCAGCTTAGGAGGGGCCCCTCTCCAAGAGACCCAGTACTTC. Its translation is CASSLGGAPLQETQYF.